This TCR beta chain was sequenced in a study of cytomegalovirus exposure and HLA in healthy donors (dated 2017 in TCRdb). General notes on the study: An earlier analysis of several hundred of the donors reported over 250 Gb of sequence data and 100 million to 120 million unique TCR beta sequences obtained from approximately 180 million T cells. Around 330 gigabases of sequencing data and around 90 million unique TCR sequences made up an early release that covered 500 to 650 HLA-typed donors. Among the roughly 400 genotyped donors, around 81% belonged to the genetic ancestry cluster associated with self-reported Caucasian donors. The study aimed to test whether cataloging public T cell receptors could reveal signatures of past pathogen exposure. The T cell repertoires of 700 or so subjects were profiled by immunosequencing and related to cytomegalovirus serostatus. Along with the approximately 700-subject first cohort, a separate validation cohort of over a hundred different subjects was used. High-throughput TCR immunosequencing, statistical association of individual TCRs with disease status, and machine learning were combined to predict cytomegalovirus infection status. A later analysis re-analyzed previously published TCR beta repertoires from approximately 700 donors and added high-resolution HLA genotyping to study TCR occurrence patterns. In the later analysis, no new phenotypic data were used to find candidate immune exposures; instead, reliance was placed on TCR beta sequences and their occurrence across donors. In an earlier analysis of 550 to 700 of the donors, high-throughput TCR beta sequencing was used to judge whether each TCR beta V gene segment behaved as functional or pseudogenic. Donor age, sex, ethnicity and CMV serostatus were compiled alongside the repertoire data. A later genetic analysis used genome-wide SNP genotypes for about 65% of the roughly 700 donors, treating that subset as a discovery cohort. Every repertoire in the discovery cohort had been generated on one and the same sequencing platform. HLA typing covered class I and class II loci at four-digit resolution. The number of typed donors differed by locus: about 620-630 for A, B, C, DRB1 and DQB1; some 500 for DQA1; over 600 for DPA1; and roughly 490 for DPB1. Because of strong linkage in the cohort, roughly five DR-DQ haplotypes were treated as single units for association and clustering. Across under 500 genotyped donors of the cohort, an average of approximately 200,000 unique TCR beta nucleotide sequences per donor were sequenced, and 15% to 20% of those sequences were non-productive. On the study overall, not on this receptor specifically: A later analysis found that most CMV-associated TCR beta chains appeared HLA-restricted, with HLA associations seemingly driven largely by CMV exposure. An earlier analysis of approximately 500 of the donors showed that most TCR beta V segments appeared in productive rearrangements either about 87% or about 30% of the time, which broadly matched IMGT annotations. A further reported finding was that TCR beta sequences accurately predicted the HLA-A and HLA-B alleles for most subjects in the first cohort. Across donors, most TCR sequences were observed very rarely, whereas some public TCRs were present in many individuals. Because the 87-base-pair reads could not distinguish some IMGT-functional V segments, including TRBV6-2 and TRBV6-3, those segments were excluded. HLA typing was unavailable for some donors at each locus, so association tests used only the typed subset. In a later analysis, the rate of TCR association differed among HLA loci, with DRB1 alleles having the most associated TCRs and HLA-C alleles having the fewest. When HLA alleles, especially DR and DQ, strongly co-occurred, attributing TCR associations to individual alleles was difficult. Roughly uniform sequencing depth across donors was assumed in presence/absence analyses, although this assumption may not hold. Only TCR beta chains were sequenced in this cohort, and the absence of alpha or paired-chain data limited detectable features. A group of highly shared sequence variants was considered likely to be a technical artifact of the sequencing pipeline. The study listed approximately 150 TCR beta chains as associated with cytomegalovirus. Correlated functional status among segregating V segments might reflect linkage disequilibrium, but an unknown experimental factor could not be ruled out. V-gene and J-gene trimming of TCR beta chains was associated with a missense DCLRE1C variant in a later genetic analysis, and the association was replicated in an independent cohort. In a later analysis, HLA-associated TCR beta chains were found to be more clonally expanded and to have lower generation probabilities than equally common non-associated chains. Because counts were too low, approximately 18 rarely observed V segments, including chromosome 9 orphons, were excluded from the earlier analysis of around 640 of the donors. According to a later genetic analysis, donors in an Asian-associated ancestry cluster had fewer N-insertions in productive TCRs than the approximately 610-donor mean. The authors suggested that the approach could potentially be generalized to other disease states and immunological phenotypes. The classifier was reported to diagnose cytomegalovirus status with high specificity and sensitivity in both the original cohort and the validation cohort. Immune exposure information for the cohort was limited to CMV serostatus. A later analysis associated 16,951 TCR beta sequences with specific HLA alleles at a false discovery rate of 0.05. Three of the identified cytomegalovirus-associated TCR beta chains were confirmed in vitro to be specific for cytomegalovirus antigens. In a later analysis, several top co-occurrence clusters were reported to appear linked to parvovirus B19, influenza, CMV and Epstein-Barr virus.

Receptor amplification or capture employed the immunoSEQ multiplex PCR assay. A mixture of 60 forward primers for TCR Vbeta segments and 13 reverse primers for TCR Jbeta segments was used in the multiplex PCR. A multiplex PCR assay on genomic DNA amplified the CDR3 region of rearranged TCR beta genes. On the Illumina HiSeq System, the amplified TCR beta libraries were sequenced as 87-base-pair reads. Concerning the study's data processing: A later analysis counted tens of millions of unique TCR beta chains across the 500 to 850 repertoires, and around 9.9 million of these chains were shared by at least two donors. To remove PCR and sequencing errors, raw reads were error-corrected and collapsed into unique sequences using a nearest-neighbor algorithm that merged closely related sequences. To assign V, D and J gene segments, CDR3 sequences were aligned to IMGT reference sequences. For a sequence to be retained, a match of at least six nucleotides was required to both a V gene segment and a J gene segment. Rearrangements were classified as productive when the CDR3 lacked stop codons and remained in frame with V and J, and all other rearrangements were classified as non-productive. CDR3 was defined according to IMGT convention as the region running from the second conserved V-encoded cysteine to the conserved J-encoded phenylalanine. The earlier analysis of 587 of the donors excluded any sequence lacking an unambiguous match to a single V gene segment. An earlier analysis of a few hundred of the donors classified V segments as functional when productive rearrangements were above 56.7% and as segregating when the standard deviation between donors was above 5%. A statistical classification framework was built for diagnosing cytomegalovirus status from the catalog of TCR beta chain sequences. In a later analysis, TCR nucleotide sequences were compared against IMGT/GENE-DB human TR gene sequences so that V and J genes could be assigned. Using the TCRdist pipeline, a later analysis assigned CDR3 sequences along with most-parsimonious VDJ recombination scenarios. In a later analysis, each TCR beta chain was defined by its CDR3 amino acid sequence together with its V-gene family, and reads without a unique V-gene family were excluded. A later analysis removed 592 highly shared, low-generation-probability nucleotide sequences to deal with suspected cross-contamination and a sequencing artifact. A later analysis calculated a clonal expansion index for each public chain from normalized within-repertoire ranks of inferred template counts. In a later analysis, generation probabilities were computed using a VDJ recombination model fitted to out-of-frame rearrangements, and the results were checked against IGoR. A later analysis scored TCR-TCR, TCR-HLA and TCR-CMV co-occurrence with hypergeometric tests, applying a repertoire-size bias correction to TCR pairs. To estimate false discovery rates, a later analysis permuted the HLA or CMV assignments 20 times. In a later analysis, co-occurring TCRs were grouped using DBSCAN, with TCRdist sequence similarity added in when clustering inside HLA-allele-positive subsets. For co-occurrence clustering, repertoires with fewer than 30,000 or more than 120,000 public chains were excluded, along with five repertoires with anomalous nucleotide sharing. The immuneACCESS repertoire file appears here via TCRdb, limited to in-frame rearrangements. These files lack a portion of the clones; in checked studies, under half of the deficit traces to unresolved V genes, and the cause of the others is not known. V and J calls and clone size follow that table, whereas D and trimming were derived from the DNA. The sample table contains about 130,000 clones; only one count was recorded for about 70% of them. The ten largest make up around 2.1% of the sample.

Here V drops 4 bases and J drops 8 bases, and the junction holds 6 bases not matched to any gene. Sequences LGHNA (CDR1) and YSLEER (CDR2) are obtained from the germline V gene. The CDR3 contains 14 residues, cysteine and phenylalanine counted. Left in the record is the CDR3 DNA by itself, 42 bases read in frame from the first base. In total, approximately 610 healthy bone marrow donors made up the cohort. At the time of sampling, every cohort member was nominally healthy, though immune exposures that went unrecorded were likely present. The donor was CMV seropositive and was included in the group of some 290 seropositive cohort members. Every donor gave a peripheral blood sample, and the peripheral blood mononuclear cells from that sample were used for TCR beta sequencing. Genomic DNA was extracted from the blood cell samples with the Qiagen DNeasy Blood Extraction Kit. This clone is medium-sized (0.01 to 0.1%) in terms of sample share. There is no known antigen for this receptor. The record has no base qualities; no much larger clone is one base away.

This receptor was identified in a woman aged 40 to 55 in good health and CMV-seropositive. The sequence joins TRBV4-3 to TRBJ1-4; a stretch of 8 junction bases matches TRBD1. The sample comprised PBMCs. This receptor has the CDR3 CASSRWTGHEKLFF. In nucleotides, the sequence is TGCGCCAGCAGCCGTTGGACAGGGCACGAAAAACTGTTTTTT.